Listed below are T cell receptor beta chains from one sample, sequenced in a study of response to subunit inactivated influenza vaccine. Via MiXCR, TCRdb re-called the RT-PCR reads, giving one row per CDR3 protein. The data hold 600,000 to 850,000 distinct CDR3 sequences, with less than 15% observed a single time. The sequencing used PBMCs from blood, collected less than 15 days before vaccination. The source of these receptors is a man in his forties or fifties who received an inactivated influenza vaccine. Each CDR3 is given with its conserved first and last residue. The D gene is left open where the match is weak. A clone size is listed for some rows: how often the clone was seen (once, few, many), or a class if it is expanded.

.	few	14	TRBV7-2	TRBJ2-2	CASSLGGSVGELFF	TGTGCCAGCAGCTTAGGTGGTAGTGTCGGGGAGCTGTTTTTT
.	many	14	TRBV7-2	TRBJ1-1	CASSWRGAGTEAFF	TGTGCCAGCAGCTGGAGGGGCGCTGGCACTGAAGCTTTCTTT
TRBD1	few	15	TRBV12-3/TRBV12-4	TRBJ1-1	CASSFSAYRGTEAFF	TGTGCCAGCAGTTTTTCGGCGTACAGGGGTACTGAAGCTTTCTTT
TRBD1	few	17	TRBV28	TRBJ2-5	CASSFRWQGALKETQYF	TGTGCCAGCAGTTTTCGCTGGCAGGGGGCCCTCAAAGAGACCCAGTACTTC
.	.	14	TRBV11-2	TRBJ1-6	CASSFTGTGSPLHF	TGTGCCAGCAGCTTCACAGGGACCGGTTCACCCCTCCACTTT
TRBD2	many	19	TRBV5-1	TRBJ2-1	CASSLAELAGGSSYNEQFF	TGCGCCAGCAGCTTGGCCGAACTAGCGGGGGGGAGCTCCTACAATGAGCAGTTCTTC
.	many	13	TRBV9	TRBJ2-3	CAISHWTSDTQYF	TGTGCCATCAGTCACTGGACGTCAGATACGCAGTATTTT
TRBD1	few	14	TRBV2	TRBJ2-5	CASSKDRNQETQYF	TGTGCCAGCAGTAAGGACAGGAACCAAGAGACCCAGTACTTC
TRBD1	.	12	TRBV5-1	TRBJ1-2	CASSQGAYGYTF	TGCGCCAGCAGCCAGGGGGCTTATGGCTACACCTTC
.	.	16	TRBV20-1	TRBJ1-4	CSAVAAVVRNNEKLFF	TGCAGTGCCGTGGCGGCGGTAGTACGGAATAATGAAAAACTGTTTTTT
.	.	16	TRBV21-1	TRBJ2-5	CASSELKRRGQETQYF	TGTGCCAGCAGCGAATTAAAACGGCGGGGGCAAGAGACCCAGTACTTC
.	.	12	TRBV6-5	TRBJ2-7	CASRNGASEQYF	TGTGCCAGCAGGAACGGAGCGAGCGAGCAGTACTTC
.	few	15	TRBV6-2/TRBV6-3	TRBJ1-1	CASSYSLGGPTEAFF	TGTGCCAGCAGTTACTCGCTCGGGGGTCCCACTGAAGCTTTCTTT
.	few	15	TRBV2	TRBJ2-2	CASSHRDALAGELFF	TGTGCCAGCAGTCACAGGGATGCGTTGGCCGGGGAGCTGTTTTTT
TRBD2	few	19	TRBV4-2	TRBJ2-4	CASSQGGLAGALAKNIQYF	TGTGCCAGCAGCCAAGGGGGACTAGCGGGAGCTTTAGCCAAAAACATTCAGTACTTC
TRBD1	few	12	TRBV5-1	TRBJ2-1	CASRGTGTEQFF	TGCGCCAGCAGAGGGACAGGGACTGAGCAGTTCTTC
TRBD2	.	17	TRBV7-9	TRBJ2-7	CASSSGLAGETIYEQYF	TGTGCCAGCAGCTCCGGACTAGCGGGAGAGACTATCTACGAGCAGTACTTC
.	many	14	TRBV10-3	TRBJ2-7	CAISESRGAYEQYF	TGTGCCATCAGTGAGTCCAGGGGGGCCTACGAGCAGTACTTC
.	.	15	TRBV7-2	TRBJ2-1	CASSLDSGTYNEQFF	TGTGCCAGCAGCTTAGATAGCGGAACCTACAATGAGCAGTTCTTC
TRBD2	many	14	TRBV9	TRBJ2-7	CASSLGLAGAEQYF	TGTGCCAGCAGTTTGGGACTAGCGGGAGCTGAGCAGTACTTC
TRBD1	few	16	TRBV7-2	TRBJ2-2	CASSLPGQANTGELFF	TGTGCCAGCAGCTTACCAGGACAGGCGAACACCGGGGAGCTGTTTTTT
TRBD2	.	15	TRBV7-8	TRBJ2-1	CASSPLAVIGGEQFF	TGTGCCAGCAGCCCGCTAGCGGTAATAGGTGGAGAGCAGTTCTTC
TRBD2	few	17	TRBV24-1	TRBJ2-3	CATSDPRGSGRADTQYF	TGTGCCACCAGTGACCCTCGAGGGAGCGGGAGGGCCGATACGCAGTATTTT
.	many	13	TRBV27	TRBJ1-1	CASSSTDKYEAFF	TGTGCCAGCAGTTCGACAGATAAGTACGAAGCTTTCTTT
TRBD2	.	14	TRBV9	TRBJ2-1	CASSGVLAGNEQFF	TGTGCCAGCAGCGGGGTTCTAGCGGGGAATGAGCAGTTCTTC
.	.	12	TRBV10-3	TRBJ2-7	CAISESRHEQYF	TGTGCCATCAGTGAGTCGAGGCACGAGCAGTACTTC
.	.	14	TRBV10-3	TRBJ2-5	CAISESGTQETQYF	TGTGCCATCAGTGAGTCAGGGACCCAAGAGACCCAGTACTTC
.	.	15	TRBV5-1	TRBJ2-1	CASSFRDGNRNEQFF	TGCGCCAGCAGCTTCCGGGACGGTAATCGGAATGAGCAGTTCTTC
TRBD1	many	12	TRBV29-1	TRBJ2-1	CSVRQGWNEQFF	TGCAGCGTCCGACAGGGGTGGAATGAGCAGTTCTTC
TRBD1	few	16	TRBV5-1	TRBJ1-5	CASSAGTGNSNQPQHF	TGCGCCAGCAGCGCCGGGACAGGGAATAGCAATCAGCCCCAGCATTTT
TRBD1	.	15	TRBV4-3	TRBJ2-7	CASSRQRTGNYEQYF	TGCGCCAGCAGCCGACAAAGGACAGGCAACTACGAGCAGTACTTC
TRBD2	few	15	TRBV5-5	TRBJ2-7	CASSTWTSGGYEQYF	TGTGCCAGCAGCACCTGGACTAGCGGGGGCTACGAGCAGTACTTC
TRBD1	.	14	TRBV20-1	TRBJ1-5	CSAVTGHNNQPQHF	TGCAGTGCTGTGACAGGGCACAACAATCAGCCCCAGCATTTT
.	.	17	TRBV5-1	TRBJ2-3	CASSLERDNPSTDTQYF	TGCGCCAGCAGCTTGGAACGGGACAACCCTAGCACAGATACGCAGTATTTT
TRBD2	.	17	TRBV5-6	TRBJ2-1	CASSLTSGTLSYNEQFF	TGTGCCAGCAGCTTGACTAGCGGGACCTTATCCTACAATGAGCAGTTCTTC
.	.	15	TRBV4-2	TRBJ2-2	CASSQEWRRAGELFF	TGTGCCAGCAGCCAAGAGTGGAGGAGGGCCGGGGAGCTGTTTTTT
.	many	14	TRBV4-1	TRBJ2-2	CASSHGQNTGELFF	TGCGCCAGCAGCCACGGACAGAACACCGGGGAGCTGTTTTTT
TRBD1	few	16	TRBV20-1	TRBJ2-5	CSASARLGQIQETQYF	TGCAGTGCTAGCGCCCGGCTGGGACAGATCCAAGAGACCCAGTACTTC